A selection of T cell receptor beta chains follows, all from one sample in a study of T cells after yellow fever vaccination. TCRdb called the 5' RACE reads again in MiXCR, with one record for every CDR3 protein. The sample yields about 260,000 distinct CDR3 sequences, approximately 12% seen once. Sample: CD4+ T cells sorted from PBMCs, taken 45 days after the yellow fever booster vaccination. These receptor sequences come from a man aged 25-45 years who received the YFV17D yellow fever vaccine. CDR3s include the opening cysteine and the closing phenylalanine or tryptophan.

j_gene	v_gene	CDR3aa
TRBJ2-3	TRBV29-1	CSVVTGGDTQYF
TRBJ2-2	TRBV5-1	CASSHLLGTSATGELFF
TRBJ2-3	TRBV20-1	CSARVLGGRTDTQYF
TRBJ1-4	TRBV12-3/TRBV12-4	CASSPLGGSNEKLFF
TRBJ2-3	TRBV6-5	CASSTLPSGRRSTDTQYF
TRBJ1-1	TRBV6-5	CASRDSKHEAFF
TRBJ1-6	TRBV7-2	CASSFGGGGNSPLHF
TRBJ1-1	TRBV29-1	CSVGRGNTEAFF
TRBJ2-3	TRBV4-3	CASSQDFRAGGGDTQYF
TRBJ1-1	TRBV7-2	CASRWTDSNTEAFF
TRBJ1-1	TRBV20-1	CSARDGTGAGAFF
TRBJ2-1	TRBV11-1	CASSLAPGQGSIEQFF
TRBJ2-7	TRBV6-1	CASRSGGGSYEQYF
TRBJ2-1	TRBV12-3/TRBV12-4	CASSFGTSGSLGNEQFF
TRBJ2-7	TRBV5-1	CASTTPGQGHEQYF
TRBJ2-1	TRBV11-2	CASGNRDFLNNEQFF
TRBJ2-4	TRBV3-1	CASLASGGPGAKNIQYF
TRBJ2-3	TRBV11-2	CASSLGVLRADTQYF
TRBJ2-3	TRBV11-1	CASSPGQGGTPSTDTQYF
TRBJ1-5	TRBV12-3/TRBV12-4	CASSQGADGPQHF
TRBJ2-2	TRBV12-3/TRBV12-4	CASSLASGSYTGELFF
TRBJ2-7	TRBV5-1	CASSSSLTPYEQYF
TRBJ2-1	TRBV7-2	CASSFSTSGANEQFF
TRBJ1-2	TRBV20-1	CSGRQGTYGYTF
TRBJ2-1	TRBV18	CASSPQLTEGFLNHNEQFF
TRBJ2-1	TRBV12-3/TRBV12-4	CASGTGSINEQFF
TRBJ1-1	TRBV11-2	CASSGSGQAEAFF
TRBJ1-5	TRBV20-1	CSARAGYSNQPQHF
TRBJ2-3	TRBV24-1	CATSEGVGTDTQYF
TRBJ2-7	TRBV16	CASSQSAGMEYEQYF
TRBJ1-2	TRBV5-1	CASSPRQGAPDGYGYTF
TRBJ2-7	TRBV6-2/TRBV6-3	CASRAIAGEGLSSPYEQYF
TRBJ1-5	TRBV7-9	CASDAGSNQPQHF
TRBJ2-1	TRBV5-1	CASSTERGYNEQFF
TRBJ2-2	TRBV4-3	CASSQGRSDRRGTGELFF
TRBJ2-3	TRBV29-1	CSVGQLTDTQYF
TRBJ2-2	TRBV12-3/TRBV12-4	CASSLARTSGGAGELFF
TRBJ2-1	TRBV10-2	CASSVIAGIYNEQFF
TRBJ2-2	TRBV5-1	CASSFGHTSGELFF
TRBJ2-3	TRBV4-3	CASSLRFRGTDTQYF
TRBJ2-7	TRBV20-1	CSARDLGGGSAYEQYF
TRBJ2-5	TRBV28	CASKPAGGQETQYF
TRBJ2-7	TRBV10-3	CAIMDGNYEQYF
TRBJ1-4	TRBV7-2	CASSPEDRVKEKLFF
TRBJ2-2	TRBV20-1	CSARLVAGELFF